One sample yielded the 9 T cell receptor beta chains listed below, sequenced in a study of shared clonotypes between healthy human individuals. Sequencing was performed with immunoSEQ multiplex PCR; in TCRdb, only in-frame clones are kept and a portion is missing. The sample holds 950,000 to 1,100,000 clones, about 70% seen once. The sequencing input was memory CD4+ T cells sorted from blood. Subset indicated: CD45RA-negative fraction. The source of these receptors is a man younger than 30 in good health.

The chain carries TRBV6-1 and TRBJ2-3; D ambiguous. Germline lookup yields CDR1 MNHNS and CDR2 SASEGT. Trimming removed 2 bases from V and 4 bases from J, with 13 bases in between. This CDR3 is built from 15 residues. The CDR3 sequence: CASSEIGIRADTQYF. DNA for the CDR3: TGTGCCAGCAGTGAAATAGGGATTAGGGCAGATACGCAGTATTTT.

There are a few counts of this clone. CDR3 nucleotide sequence: TGTGCCTGGAGTGTAGTAGCGGGATTCACAGATACGCAGTATTTT. The encoded protein is CAWSVVAGFTDTQYF. V gene TRBV30 combines with J gene TRBJ2-3; TRBD2 matches at 8 bases. V lost 0 bases, J lost 2 bases, and 4 bases stayed unmatched. The CDR3 sequence is 15 residues long. The germline V gene encodes CDR1 GTSNPN and CDR2 SVGIG (reference sequence).

The genes are TRBV30 and TRBJ1-4, with TRBD1 as a possible D gene (5 bases). The germline V gene has CDR1 GTSNPN and CDR2 SVGIG (reference sequence). The CDR3 length is 13 residues. Trimming removed 5 bases from V and 3 bases from J, with 10 bases in between. The CDR3 nucleotides read TGTGCCTGGTCAGGGTCCTCTAATGAAAAACTGTTTTTT. Translating gives CAWSGSSNEKLFF.

This clone was seen more than once but under ten times. V and J are TRBV11-2 and TRBJ2-5; D remains unclear. V gave up 5 bases and J gave up 4 bases, with 14 bases separating them. The length of the CDR3 is 14 residues. From germline, CDR1 is SGHAT and CDR2 FQNNGV. The CDR3 is CASSPGSITETQYF. The CDR3 coding sequence is TGTGCCAGCAGCCCCGGAAGCATCACAGAGACCCAGTACTTC.

As regards this clone: The final CDR3 position lacks the conserved phenylalanine or tryptophan, pointing to a likely read error. It is unclear where the CDR3 begins or ends on the DNA, so no DNA is shown, and the CDR3 is as TCRdb lists it. The gene calls are TRBV2 and TRBJ1-1; TRBD1 is the table's D call, not checked against the DNA. Germline assignment: CDR1 SNHLY and CDR2 FYNNEI. The CDR3 sequence runs 12 residues, both termini included. The CDR3 loop is CASRAAETVYPG.

The chain combines TRBV30 with TRBJ1-2, with TRBD1 identical over 7 bases. The V segment lost 4 bases and the J segment 6 bases; nucleotides outside the gene matches: 2. The CDR3 runs 11 residues. Germline V gene sequence: CDR1 GTSNPN, CDR2 SVGIG (reference sequence). The CDR3 loop is CAWKQGNGYTF. The CDR3 DNA is TGTGCCTGGAAACAGGGGAATGGCTACACCTTC.

CDR3 residues: CASTGDQNTEAFF. The CDR3, as DNA: TGTGCCAGCACCGGGGACCAGAACACTGAAGCTTTCTTT. The rearrangement links TRBV27 to TRBJ1-1; tentatively, D is TRBD1 (5 bases). The CDR3 runs to 13 residues. Germline lookup yields CDR1 MNHEY and CDR2 SMNVEV (reference sequence). V lost 7 bases, J lost 1 base, and 10 bases lay in between.

The chain recombines TRBV6-5 with TRBJ1-1, with 8 bases matching TRBD1. V lost 9 bases, J lost 12 bases, and 12 bases stayed unmatched. The CDR3 has 12 residues. CDR1 MNHEY and CDR2 SVGAGI come from the germline V gene. The CDR3 region is CASVTDRGMTFF. CDR3 nucleotides: TGTGCCAGTGTCACCGACAGGGGTATGACTTTCTTT.

The chain links TRBV19 to TRBJ1-5; 9 bases align to TRBD1. V shed 8 bases, J shed 7 bases, and the junction held 15 bases outside the gene matches. This CDR3 comprises 16 residues. Germline-derived CDR1 and CDR2 are LNHDA and SQIVND (reference sequence). The CDR3 sequence: CASRTGQGRSEQPQHF. CDR3 nucleotides: TGTGCCAGTCGAACGGGACAGGGCAGGTCGGAACAGCCCCAGCATTTT.